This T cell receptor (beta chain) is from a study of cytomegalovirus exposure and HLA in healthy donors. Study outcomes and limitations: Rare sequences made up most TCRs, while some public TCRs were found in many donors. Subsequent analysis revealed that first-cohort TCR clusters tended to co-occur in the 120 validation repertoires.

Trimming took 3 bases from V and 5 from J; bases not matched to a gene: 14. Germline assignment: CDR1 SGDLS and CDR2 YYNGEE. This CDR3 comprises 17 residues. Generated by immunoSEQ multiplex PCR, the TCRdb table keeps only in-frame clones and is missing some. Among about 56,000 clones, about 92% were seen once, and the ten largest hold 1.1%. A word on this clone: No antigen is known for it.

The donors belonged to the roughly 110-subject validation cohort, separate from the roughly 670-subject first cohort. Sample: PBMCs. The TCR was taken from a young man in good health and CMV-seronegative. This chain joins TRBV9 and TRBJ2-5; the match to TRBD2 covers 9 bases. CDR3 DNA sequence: TGTGCCAGCAGCGCAGTCCTAGGGGCGGGAGGGGAGGAGACCCAGTACTTC. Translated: CASSAVLGAGGEETQYF.